A single sample gave rise to the 20 T cell receptor beta chains below, sequenced in a study of cytomegalovirus exposure and HLA in healthy donors. The PCR contained 60 Vbeta and 13 Jbeta primers. TCRdb's copy holds only in-frame clones and misses some; the assay was immunoSEQ multiplex PCR. The sample records over 75,000 clones, roughly 85% being singletons. Material for sequencing was PBMCs. These receptors originate from a female donor in good health and CMV-seronegative.

This clone has a single count. The V gene is TRBV9, the J gene TRBJ1-3, with 8 bases fitting TRBD1. Germline V gene data show CDR1 as SGDLS and CDR2 as YYNGEE. V lost 3 bases and J lost 0; bases outside the gene matches: 2. This CDR3 is built from 15 residues. CDR3 protein: CASSATGDSGNTIYF. CDR3 coding DNA: TGTGCCAGCAGCGCGACAGGGGACTCTGGAAACACCATATATTTT.

V gene TRBV6-5 combines with J gene TRBJ2-1; TRBD2 aligns across 8 bases. This CDR3 contains 13 residues. V trimming: 10 bases; J trimming: 5 bases; junction bases outside the gene matches: 7. Germline V gene lookup returns CDR1 MNHEY and CDR2 SVGAGI. DNA of the CDR3: TGTGCCACCCGACTAGCGAACAACAATGAGCAGTTCTTC. Encoded protein: CATRLANNNEQFF.

The chain combines TRBV28 with TRBJ2-6, with D perhaps TRBD1 (6 bases). CDR1 is MDHEN, CDR2 SYDVKM, per germline. Trimming took 3 bases from V and 4 from J, leaving 13 bases between them. CDR3 length: 16 amino acids. In DNA, the CDR3 is TGTGCCAGCAGTTTGGAGTGGGGGCTCGGGGCCAACGTCCTGACTTTC. Translating gives CASSLEWGLGANVLTF.

This clone has a single count. The V and J genes are TRBV6-1 and TRBJ1-5, with a weak D call TRBD1 (6 bases). The V end was cut by 6 bases, the J end by 9 bases, with 15 bases between. This CDR3 has 13 residues. Germline V lookup: CDR1 MNHNS, CDR2 SASEGT. This CDR3 reads CASRKQGTGPQHF. Written as DNA, the CDR3 is TGTGCCAGCAGGAAGCAGGGGACGGGGCCCCAGCATTTT.

This clone has just one count. V usage is TRBV4-2 and J usage is TRBJ1-1, with TRBD1 as a possible D gene (6 bases). Germline CDR1 and CDR2: LGHNA and YNFKEQ. Between the trimmed V and J ends, which lost 4 bases and 0 bases, there was a span of 12 bases. The CDR3 has 15 residues. This chain's CDR3 is CASSLQGDMNTEAFF. The DNA for the CDR3 is TGTGCCAGCAGCCTACAGGGAGACATGAACACTGAAGCTTTCTTT.

This chain's CDR3 is CASSQVLAGLSTDTQYF. For the CDR3, the DNA is TGCGCCAGCAGCCAAGTACTAGCGGGACTTAGCACAGATACGCAGTATTTT. The chain carries TRBV4-1 and TRBJ2-3; 10 nucleotides line up with TRBD2. CDR1 and CDR2 (germline): MGHRA, YSYEKL. The trim removed 1 base at V and 0 bases at J, leaving 4 bases unmatched. The CDR3 has 17 residues.

This sequence joins TRBV6-5 and TRBJ2-2; TRBD2 agrees at 7 bases. This CDR3 spans 14 amino acids. The J segment lost 1 base and the V segment lost 7 bases, leaving 3 bases of the junction unmatched. Germline lookup yields CDR1 MNHEY and CDR2 SVGAGI. CDR3 loop: CASTPGGNTGELFF. CDR3 nucleotide sequence: TGTGCCAGCACCCCGGGGGGGAACACCGGGGAGCTGTTTTTT.

This rearrangement joins TRBV9 to TRBJ2-7, with TRBD2 matching 9 bases. V shed 3 bases and J 4 bases; nucleotides not matched to a gene: 8. The CDR3 is made up of 15 amino acids. Germline loops: CDR1 SGDLS, CDR2 YYNGEE. The CDR3 coding sequence is TGTGCCAGCAGCGACGGTAGCGGGAGCGGGTACGAGCAGTACTTC. It yields the protein CASSDGSGSGYEQYF.

The chain carries TRBV30 and TRBJ1-4; the D is unclear. CDR1 GTSNPN and CDR2 SVGIG come from the germline V gene (reference sequence). The CDR3 totals 13 residues. The V gene lost 3 bases and the J gene lost 4 bases, with 9 bases spanning the gap. The CDR3 reads CAWSGGNNEKLFF. DNA of the CDR3: TGTGCCTGGAGCGGCGGAAATAATGAAAAACTGTTTTTT.

The genes are TRBV7-9 and TRBJ1-2; 7 bases agree with TRBD1. Unmatched junction bases numbered 8, after V lost 1 base and J lost 6 bases. The CDR3 loop spans 15 amino acids. Germline values: CDR1 SEHNR, CDR2 FQNEAQ (reference sequence). This CDR3 reads CASSLEQGLKDGYTF. CDR3 sequence (DNA): TGTGCCAGCAGCTTAGAACAGGGGTTGAAGGATGGCTACACCTTC.

This clone came up a few times. The rearrangement links TRBV30 to TRBJ1-4, with TRBD1 matching 7 bases. V lost 6 bases to trimming and J lost 5 bases; unmatched junction nucleotides: 15. The germline gives CDR1 GTSNPN, CDR2 SVGIG (reference sequence). This CDR3 region has 16 residues. CDR3: CACLGGSVSRNEKLFF. Here the CDR3 DNA reads TGTGCCTGCTTAGGGGGCAGTGTGTCCAGAAATGAAAAACTGTTTTTT. The variable domain in full, with the rest retrieved from reference TRBV30 and TRBJ1-4, is SQTIHQWPATLVQPVGSPLSLECTVEGTSNPNLYWYRQAAGRGLQLLFYSVGIGQISSEVPQNLSASRPQDRQFILSSKKLLLSDSGFYLCACLGGSVSRNEKLFFGSGTQLSVL.

This chain links TRBV7-2 with TRBJ1-6; 7 bases match TRBD1. CDR1 and CDR2 from the germline V gene are SGHTA and FQGNSA. V dropped 4 bases and J dropped 7; count of bases not matched to a gene: 1. The CDR3 consists of 13 residues. The CDR3 coding sequence is TGTGCCAGCAGCTCACAGGGGAATTCACCCCTCCACTTT. Its translation: CASSSQGNSPLHF.

V and J are TRBV6-5 and TRBJ2-7, with D hard to call. CDR1 and CDR2 (germline): MNHEY, SVGAGI. The CDR3 runs 12 residues. V lost 3 bases and J lost 6, with 9 bases in between. The CDR3 loop is CASSYASGEQYF. For the CDR3, the DNA is TGTGCCAGCAGTTATGCCTCAGGCGAGCAGTACTTC.

The chain couples TRBV6-5 to TRBJ1-5, with D possibly TRBD1 on 6 matching bases. The CDR3 loop spans 15 amino acids. Trimming removed 5 bases at V and 0 bases at J, with 11 bases between. Germline V CDR1 and CDR2: MNHEY, SVGAGI. The CDR3 spells CASSTGGASNQPQHF. Here the CDR3 DNA reads TGTGCCAGCAGTACCGGGGGGGCTAGCAATCAGCCCCAGCATTTT.

The chain recombines TRBV25-1 with TRBJ1-4; a weak D match, TRBD1 (5 bases). Germline V gene lookup returns CDR1 MGHDK and CDR2 SYGVNS. Between the trimmed V and J ends, which lost 3 bases and 4 bases, there was a span of 9 bases. CDR3 length: 14 amino acids. In DNA, the CDR3 is TGTGCCAGCAGTGAGCCCAGGGTTAATGAAAAACTGTTTTTT. As protein: CASSEPRVNEKLFF.

CDR3 residues: CASRPTGQGGDTQYF. DNA for the CDR3: TGTGCCAGCAGACCCACGGGACAGGGAGGCGATACGCAGTATTTT. V usage is TRBV14 and J usage is TRBJ2-3; 9 bases are a match to TRBD1. The germline gives CDR1 SGHDN, CDR2 FVKESK. With V trimmed by 6 bases and J by 6 bases, 10 bases remained unmatched. CDR3 length: 15 residues.

CDR3 protein: CASTRGQGATEAFF. The CDR3, as DNA: TGTGCCAGCACCCGAGGACAGGGGGCAACTGAAGCTTTCTTT. The chain is built from TRBV6-1 and TRBJ1-1, with TRBD1 matching over 11 bases. Trimming at V came to 7 bases and at J to 5 bases, leaving 6 bases not matched to a gene. The CDR3 has 14 residues. Germline V gene sequence: CDR1 MNHNS, CDR2 SASEGT.

This clone has only a few counts. The rearrangement links TRBV28 to TRBJ1-3, with 7 bases identical to TRBD1. The CDR3 has 14 amino acids. CDR1 and CDR2 from the germline V gene are MDHEN and SYDVKM. Germline trimming cut 3 bases from V and 6 bases from J; bases unmatched to any gene: 5. CDR3 sequence (DNA): TGTGCCAGCAGTTTTCAGACAGGGAAAAACACCATATATTTT. It is translated as CASSFQTGKNTIYF. Full variable domain (missing parts from reference TRBV28 and TRBJ1-3): DVKVTQSSRYLVKRTGEKVFLECVQDMDHENMFWYRQDPGLGLRLIYFSYDVKMKEKGDIPEGYSVSREKKERFSLILESASTNQTSMYLCASSFQTGKNTIYFGEGSWLTVV.

The CDR3 nucleotides read TGTGCCAGCAGTGCCGAATCACGGCGCGGAGGACTACTCCTGGGCAATGAGCAGTTCTTC. Translated: CASSAESRRGGLLLGNEQFF. The chain links TRBV6-4 to TRBJ2-1; TRBD2 might be the D (6 bases). The ends were cut back, 4 bases at V and 6 bases at J, with 31 bases in the middle. The CDR3 has 20 residues. The germline gives CDR1 MRHNA, CDR2 SNTAGT.

CDR3 in DNA: TGTGCCAGCAGTCCCTACACAGATACGCAGTATTTT. It is translated as CASSPYTDTQYF. V gene TRBV28 combines with J gene TRBJ2-3; D unclear. Germline-derived CDR1 and CDR2 are MDHEN and SYDVKM. This CDR3 has 12 residues. Trimming took off 5 bases at V and 2 bases at J, with 5 bases between the two ends.